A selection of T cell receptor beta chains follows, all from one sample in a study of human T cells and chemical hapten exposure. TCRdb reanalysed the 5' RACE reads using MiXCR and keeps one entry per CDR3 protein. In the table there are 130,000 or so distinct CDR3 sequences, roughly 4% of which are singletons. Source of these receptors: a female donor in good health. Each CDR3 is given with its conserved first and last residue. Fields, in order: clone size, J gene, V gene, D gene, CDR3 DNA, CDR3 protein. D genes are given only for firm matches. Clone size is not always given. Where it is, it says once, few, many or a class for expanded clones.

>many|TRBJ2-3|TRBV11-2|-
TGTGCCAGCAGCTCGCAGCCCTCTACAGATACGCAGTATTTT
CASSSQPSTDTQYF
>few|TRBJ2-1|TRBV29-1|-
TGCAGCGTTTCGGGGGCTTCTCCCAATGAGCAGTTCTTC
CSVSGASPNEQFF
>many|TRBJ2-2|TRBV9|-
TGTGCCAGCAGCGTAGCTTCCAGGGGGGCCGGGGAGCTGTTTTTT
CASSVASRGAGELFF
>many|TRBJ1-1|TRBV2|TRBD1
TGTGCCAGCAGCTTCACTCGACAGGGTACTGAAGCTTTCTTT
CASSFTRQGTEAFF
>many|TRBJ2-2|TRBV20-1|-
TGCAGTGCCGGGGACGTCCAAAACACCGGGGAGCTGTTTTTT
CSAGDVQNTGELFF
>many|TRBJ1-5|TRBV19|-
TGTGCCAGTACTCCAATGACGGGGACTGGGAGGCAGCCCCAGCATTTT
CASTPMTGTGRQPQHF
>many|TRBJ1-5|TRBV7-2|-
TGTGCCAGCAGCTTATTGGATAATCAGCCCCAGCATTTT
CASSLLDNQPQHF
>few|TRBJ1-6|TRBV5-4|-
TGTGCCAGCAGCTTGGAGTCGGGACGGATTAATTCACCCCTCCACTTT
CASSLESGRINSPLHF
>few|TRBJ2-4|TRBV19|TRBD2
TGTGCCAGTATCCAGCGGGGGGGCACCAAAAACATTCAGTACTTC
CASIQRGGTKNIQYF
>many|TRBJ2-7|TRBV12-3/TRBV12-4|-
TGTGCCAGCAGCAAAACCACCAGGCCCTACGAGCAGTACTTC
CASSKTTRPYEQYF
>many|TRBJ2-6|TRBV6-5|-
TGTGCCAGCAGTTACGCCTCCGGGACACGCTCTGGGGCCAACGTCCTGACTTTC
CASSYASGTRSGANVLTF
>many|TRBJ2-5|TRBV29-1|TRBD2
TGCAGCGTTGATCCTAGCGGCCCGGAGACCCAGTACTTC
CSVDPSGPETQYF
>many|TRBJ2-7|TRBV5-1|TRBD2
TGCGCCAGCAGCGCGGATAGCGGGGTTACCTACGAGCAGTACTTC
CASSADSGVTYEQYF
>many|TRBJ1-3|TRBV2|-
TGTGCCAGCAGCAGAGGGCGAAGCACCATATATTTT
CASSRGRSTIYF
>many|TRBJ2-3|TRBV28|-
TGTGCCAGCACCTTCGATGAGGGGACAGATACGCAGTATTTT
CASTFDEGTDTQYF
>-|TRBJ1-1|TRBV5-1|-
TGCGCCAGCAGCTGGGAGGGAACACCTGAAGCTTTCTTT
CASSWEGTPEAFF
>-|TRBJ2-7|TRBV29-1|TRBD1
TGCAGCGTAGCTACAGGGGCCGAGCAGTACTTC
CSVATGAEQYF
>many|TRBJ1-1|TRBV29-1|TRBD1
TGCAGCGTTGACAGGGGGGTGAACACTGAAGCTTTCTTT
CSVDRGVNTEAFF
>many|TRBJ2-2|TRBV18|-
TGTGCCAGCTCACCGTTGCAGGGGGGCGAGAACACCGGGGAGCTGTTTTTT
CASSPLQGGENTGELFF
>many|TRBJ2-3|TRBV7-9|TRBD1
TGTGCCAGCAGCCAAGGACAGGGACCCGGTACGCAGTATTTT
CASSQGQGPGTQYF
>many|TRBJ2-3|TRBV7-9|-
TGTGCCAGCAGCAGATCATCATCGTATGATACGCAGTATTTT
CASSRSSSYDTQYF